The text below deals with one TCR beta chain. What it recognizes is unknown. The V segment lost 0 bases and the J segment 1 base; nucleotides outside the gene matches: 2. CDR1 and CDR2 (germline): MNHNS, SASEGT. The length of the CDR3 is 16 residues. The data stem from a study of shared clonotypes between healthy human individuals. Profiled with immunoSEQ multiplex PCR; TCRdb holds only in-frame clones, not every one. The sample holds about 1 million clones, approximately 72% seen once. Study results and limitations: Donor clonotype sharing was expected to depend on sequencing depth.

This chain connects TRBV6-1 to TRBJ2-3; 9 nucleotides line up with TRBD2. The sequencing input was memory CD4+ T cells sorted from blood. Stated subset: CD45RA-negative fraction. The sequence was obtained from a young man in good health. CDR3 nucleotides: TGTGCCAGCAGTGAAGCGCTAGCGGGGCGCACAGATACGCAGTATTTT. This encodes CASSEALAGRTDTQYF.